The 7 T cell receptor beta chains below all came from one sample that was sequenced in a study of blood T cell repertoires in COVID-19. Profiling relied on immunoSEQ multiplex PCR, and the TCRdb table lists in-frame clones only, not all of them. The sample comprises 90,000 to 100,000 clones, roughly 84% of which are singletons, and 25% rests with the top ten. What was sequenced was peripheral blood. All receptors come from a man aged 55-75 years with acute or convalescent COVID-19.

V is TRBV9 and J is TRBJ2-1; TRBD2 matches at 14 bases. The germline gives CDR1 SGDLS, CDR2 YYNGEE. The trim removed 3 bases at V and 3 bases at J, leaving 5 bases unmatched. The CDR3 loop spans 17 amino acids. In DNA form, the CDR3 reads TGTGCCAGCAGCGAGACTAGCGGGGGGGCCTTCTACAATGAGCAGTTCTTC. Protein product: CASSETSGGAFYNEQFF.

The chain uses TRBV30 and TRBJ2-7, with TRBD1 matching over 8 bases. J was trimmed by 9 bases and V by 3 bases; bases with no gene match: 7. Germline V gene sequence: CDR1 GTSNPN, CDR2 SVGIG (reference sequence). The CDR3 loop spans 12 amino acids. CDR3 nucleotides: TGTGCCTGGAGAAGACAGGGGTTAGGGCAGTACTTC. Its translation: CAWRRQGLGQYF.

This chain joins TRBV2 and TRBJ2-1; D gene uncertain. Trimming took off 8 bases at V and 3 bases at J, with 14 bases between the two ends. The CDR3 is made up of 14 amino acids. The germline gives CDR1 SNHLY, CDR2 FYNNEI. CDR3 protein: CASQVSPLYNEQFF. Here the CDR3 DNA reads TGTGCCAGCCAGGTGTCCCCCCTCTACAATGAGCAGTTCTTC.

This clone was recorded only once. The J gene is TRBJ1-1, the V gene TRBV5-1; D not resolved. The CDR3 is 14 amino acids. Between the trimmed V and J ends, which lost 6 bases and 4 bases, there was a span of 16 bases. Germline V gene data show CDR1 as SGHRS and CDR2 as YFSETQ. CDR3 DNA sequence: TGCGCCAGCACCCAACAGATTTCCGGCACTGAAGCTTTCTTT. Its protein product is CASTQQISGTEAFF.

CDR3 region: CASSPPQGQNENTQYF. The CDR3 nucleotides read TGTGCCAGCTCACCACCGCAGGGACAAAACGAAAATACGCAGTATTTT. The chain uses TRBV18 and TRBJ2-3, with D possibly TRBD1 on 6 matching bases. V lost 0 bases, J lost 7 bases, and 17 bases lay in between. Germline V lookup: CDR1 KGHSH, CDR2 LQKENI. The CDR3 runs 16 residues.

The V call is TRBV3-1 (or the pseudogene TRBV3-2), the J call TRBJ1-1; tentative D call: TRBD1 (5 bases). Germline CDR1 LGHDT, CDR2 YNNKEL (reference sequence). This CDR3 has 13 residues. The V end was cut by 4 bases, the J end by 11 bases, with 17 bases between. CDR3 sequence: CASSLPGGGEAFF. The CDR3 nucleotides are TGTGCCAGCAGCCTCCCTGGGGGGGGTGAGGCTTTCTTT.

J is TRBJ2-6 and V is TRBV7-3; the D gene is possibly TRBD2 (5 bases). This CDR3 comprises 16 residues. Trimming took 5 bases from V and 4 from J, leaving 15 bases between them. CDR1 and CDR2 (germline): SGHTA, FQGTGA. The CDR3 nucleotides read TGTGCCAGCAGCCCCAGAGGAAGCGGAGGGGCCAACGTCCTGACTTTC. Translated: CASSPRGSGGANVLTF.